This T cell receptor (beta chain) was profiled in a study of T-cell reconstitution after alpha-beta-depleted transplantation in children. In its sample, this clonotype was seen many times. A library of TCRbeta sequences, prepared with unique molecular identifiers, was generated. TCRdb reprocessed the PCR reads with MiXCR, giving one entry per CDR3 protein. The profile shows around 93,000 distinct CDR3 sequences, roughly 8% of them singletons. The material sequenced was PBMCs from the stem cell graft donor, taken from the stem cell graft. This receptor was taken from a human donor who donated a stem cell graft to a child with congenital amegakaryocytic thrombocytopenia.

CDR3 DNA sequence: TGCAGTGCCCAGGGGGAGCCTTTCGCTTTCTTT. It is translated as CSAQGEPFAFF. V usage is TRBV20-1 and J usage is TRBJ1-1, with 7 bases aligning to TRBD1. In germline, CDR1 is DFQATT, CDR2 SNEGSKA (reference sequence). This CDR3 has 11 residues. V lost 6 bases, J lost 11 bases, and 9 bases stayed unmatched.